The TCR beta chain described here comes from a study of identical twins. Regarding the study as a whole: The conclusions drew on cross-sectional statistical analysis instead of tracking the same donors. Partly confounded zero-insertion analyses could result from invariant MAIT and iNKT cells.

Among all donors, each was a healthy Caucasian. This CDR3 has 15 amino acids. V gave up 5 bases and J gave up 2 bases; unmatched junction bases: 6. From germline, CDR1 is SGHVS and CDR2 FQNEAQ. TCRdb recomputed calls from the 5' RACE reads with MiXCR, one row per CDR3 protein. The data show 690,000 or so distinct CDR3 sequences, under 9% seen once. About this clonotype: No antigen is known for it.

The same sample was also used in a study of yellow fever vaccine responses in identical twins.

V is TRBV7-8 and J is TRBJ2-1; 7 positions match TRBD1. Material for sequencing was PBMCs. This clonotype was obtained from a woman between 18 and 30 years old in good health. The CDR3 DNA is TGTGCCAGCAGCCCAGAGGGACAGCCCTACAATGAGCAGTTCTTC. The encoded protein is CASSPEGQPYNEQFF.